This T cell receptor beta chain was identified during a study of blood T cell repertoires in COVID-19. Background on the study: From T cells, B-cell-depleted T cells, or PBMCs came the material, which was cDNA or gDNA.

This clone was counted only a few times. Method: immunoSEQ multiplex PCR; TCRdb's copy keeps in-frame clones and lacks some. The sample holds 150,000 to 200,000 clones, roughly 80% seen once. This CDR3 contains 16 residues. Trimming took 4 bases from V and 2 from J, leaving 17 bases between them. CDR1 is MNHNY and CDR2 is SVGAGI in the germline V gene (reference sequence). The specimen was peripheral blood. The V and J genes are TRBV6-6 and TRBJ1-1; tentatively, D is TRBD1 (5 bases). The TCR comes from a man in his 60s with acute or convalescent COVID-19. DNA for the CDR3: TGTGCCAGCAGTTTCTATCACAGGCTGCAAAACACTGAAGCTTTCTTT. It encodes CASSFYHRLQNTEAFF.